A single sample is the source of the 27 T cell receptor beta chains below, sequenced in a study of blood T cell repertoires in COVID-19. Here immunoSEQ multiplex PCR was the method, and the copy in TCRdb shows in-frame clones only, minus some. The table shows 60,000 to 85,000 clones, with 86% occurring only once. The sample was peripheral blood. These receptors all stem from a man aged 45-60 years with active COVID-19.

The genes are TRBV25-1 and TRBJ2-3; D is ambiguous. The V and J ends lost 7 bases and 7 bases respectively, with 12 bases between them. The CDR3 length is 12 residues. CDR1 MGHDK and CDR2 SYGVNS come from the germline V gene. The CDR3 DNA sequence: TGTGCCAGCACCACCAGCGCTAATACGCAGTATTTT. Protein sequence: CASTTSANTQYF.

The chain uses TRBV25-1 and TRBJ1-5, with a possible D match to TRBD1 (5 bases). Germline values: CDR1 MGHDK, CDR2 SYGVNS. The CDR3 loop spans 13 amino acids. The V end lost 5 bases, the J end lost 6 bases, and 11 bases lay between the germline ends. The CDR3 spells CASSSGFGQPQHF. CDR3 nucleotide sequence: TGTGCCAGCAGTTCAGGGTTCGGTCAGCCCCAGCATTTT.

V is TRBV5-1 and J is TRBJ2-5; D gene unclear. CDR1 is SGHRS, CDR2 YFSETQ, per germline. The CDR3 runs to 13 residues. The V and J ends lost 4 bases and 2 bases respectively, with 9 bases between them. The CDR3, as DNA: TGCGCCAGCAGCCCCCCCCGGCAAGAGACCCAGTACTTC. Translation: CASSPPRQETQYF.

This chain uses TRBV10-1 with TRBJ2-3; 9 bases are shared with TRBD2. Unmatched junction bases numbered 6, after V lost 4 bases and J lost 1 base. Germline CDR1 is WNHNN and CDR2 is SYGVQD (reference sequence). This CDR3 has 16 residues. CDR3 sequence: CASSGKAGGCTDTQYF. The CDR3 nucleotides read TGCGCCAGCAGTGGTAAAGCGGGGGGCTGCACAGATACGCAGTATTTT.

The chain has TRBV7-8 and TRBJ2-3; D is perhaps TRBD1 (6 bases). CDR1 and CDR2 (germline): SGHVS, FQNEAQ. The CDR3 covers 19 residues. Trimming cost V 2 bases and J 0 bases, with 21 bases left between them. The CDR3 loop reads CASSLKRTDLYTSTDTQYF. The CDR3, as DNA: TGTGCCAGCAGCTTAAAGCGGACAGACCTTTACACTAGCACAGATACGCAGTATTTT. Based on the CDR3 plus reference TRBV7-8 and TRBJ2-3, the full variable domain is GAGVSQSPRYKVAKRGQDVALRCDPISGHVSLFWYQQALGQGPEFLTYFQNEAQLDKSGLPSDRFFAERPEGSVSTLKIQRTQQEDSAVYLCASSLKRTDLYTSTDTQYFGPGTRLTVL.

The CDR3 region has the DNA TGTGCCAGCAGCGTAGTGGGACAGGGGGCGCGGGAGCTGTTTTTT. As protein: CASSVVGQGARELFF. The chain employs TRBV9 and TRBJ2-2; 12 bases align to TRBD1. The J segment lost 9 bases and the V segment lost 0 bases, leaving 3 bases of the junction unmatched. Germline V gene sequence: CDR1 SGDLS, CDR2 YYNGEE. There are 15 residues in the CDR3.

The CDR3 coding sequence is TGTGCCAGCAGCTCACCGGGTGGATACAATGAGCAGTTCTTC. Encoded protein: CASSSPGGYNEQFF. The V call is TRBV9, the J call TRBJ2-1; D ambiguous. The CDR3 is 14 residues long. The V gene's germline CDR1 is SGDLS and CDR2 YYNGEE. Trimming pared 4 bases from V and 4 bases from J, leaving 12 bases between.

The chain is built from TRBV5-4 and TRBJ2-3; D call uncertain. Germline CDR1 SGHNT, CDR2 YYREEE (reference sequence). The CDR3 runs 14 residues. Trimming took 4 bases from V and 2 from J, leaving 11 bases between them. The chain's CDR3 is CASSVERTTDTQYF. In nucleotides, the CDR3 is TGTGCCAGCAGCGTAGAGCGAACCACAGATACGCAGTATTTT.

The J gene is TRBJ1-1, the V gene TRBV21-1; the D call of TRBD1 is as the table states it, not checked on the DNA. TRBV21-1 is recorded as a pseudogene. The CDR3 has 14 amino acids. CDR3 in amino acids: CASSRAVPDTEAFF. CDR3 nucleotide sequence: TGTGCCAGCAGCAGGGCAGTTCCGGACACTGAAGCTTTCTTT.

In this sample, this clone turned up once. The chain carries TRBV12-5 and TRBJ1-1; D perhaps matches TRBD1 (6 bases). This CDR3 comprises 17 residues. V lost 6 bases and J 0 bases, leaving 20 bases between the germline ends. The germline V gene encodes CDR1 LGHNT and CDR2 FRNRAP. The CDR3 protein is CASGTRGAGGMNTEAFF. The CDR3 DNA follows: TGTGCTAGTGGCACCCGGGGGGCGGGTGGGATGAACACTGAAGCTTTCTTT.

The chain uses TRBV4-1 and TRBJ1-6, with 8 bases identical to TRBD1. The CDR3 is made up of 15 amino acids. Germline V lookup: CDR1 MGHRA, CDR2 YSYEKL. Losses at the gene ends were 0 bases for V and 7 bases for J; bases not matched to a gene: 2. The CDR3 loop is CASSQDRGRNSPLHF. The CDR3 DNA follows: TGCGCCAGCAGCCAAGACAGGGGGCGGAATTCACCCCTCCACTTT.

J is TRBJ2-3 and V is TRBV4-1; 7 bases map to TRBD2. The CDR3 length is 16 residues. Germline trimming cut 0 bases from V and 2 bases from J; bases unmatched to any gene: 5. Germline V gene sequence: CDR1 MGHRA, CDR2 YSYEKL. The CDR3 is CASSQEPGLNTDTQYF. CDR3 coding DNA: TGCGCCAGCAGCCAAGAGCCGGGACTAAACACAGATACGCAGTATTTT.

The rearrangement joins TRBV9 to TRBJ1-4, with D possibly being TRBD1 (5 bases). The CDR3 sequence is 15 residues long. Trimming pared 3 bases from V and 5 bases from J, leaving 14 bases between. Germline V gene sequence: CDR1 SGDLS, CDR2 YYNGEE. The DNA of the CDR3 is TGTGCCAGCAGCGCAAGGGCAGGGCTGAATGAAAAACTGTTTTTT. Translating gives CASSARAGLNEKLFF.

CDR3 in DNA: TGTGCCAGCAGCACGCGGACAGGGATTAATGAAAAACTGTTTTTT. Its protein is CASSTRTGINEKLFF. The rearrangement links TRBV11-1 to TRBJ1-4; 8 nucleotides match TRBD1. The V and J ends lost 5 bases and 4 bases, in that order; junction bases with no gene match: 6. The CDR3 totals 15 residues. Looked up from germline, CDR1 is SGHAT and CDR2 is FQDESV (reference sequence).

This clone came up a few times. The V call is TRBV16, the J call TRBJ2-7, with a possible D match to TRBD2 (5 bases). With 2 bases removed from V and 2 bases from J, the gap between germline ends came to 13 bases. The CDR3 consists of 15 residues. CDR1 is KGHSY and CDR2 is FQNENV in the germline V gene. The CDR3 DNA sequence: TGTGCCAGCAGCCAAAACCTAGCCGGGGCCTACGAGCAGTACTTC. This sequence encodes CASSQNLAGAYEQYF.

This chain uses TRBV29-1 with TRBJ2-1; possibly TRBD2 for D (5 bases). The germline V gene has CDR1 SQVTM and CDR2 ANQGSEA. The CDR3 extends over 12 amino acids. The V end was cut by 4 bases, the J end by 6 bases, with 10 bases between. The CDR3 bases are TGCAGCGTTGTGAGGGTGGGCAATGAGCAGTTCTTC. This translates into CSVVRVGNEQFF.

The gene calls are TRBV2 and TRBJ2-7; the match to TRBD2 covers 8 bases. V trimming: 8 bases; J trimming: 6 bases; junction bases outside the gene matches: 3. The germline V gene has CDR1 SNHLY and CDR2 FYNNEI. The CDR3 has 11 residues. The CDR3 nucleotides are TGTGCCAGCTGGCTAGCGGGCGAGCAGTACTTC. Translation: CASWLAGEQYF.

This clone was counted once. This chain's CDR3 is CASSIDPTSGRANEQFF. CDR3 coding DNA: TGTGCCAGTAGTATAGATCCGACTAGCGGGAGGGCCAATGAGCAGTTCTTC. The chain uses TRBV19 and TRBJ2-1; 14 positions agree with TRBD2. V shed 0 bases and J 6 bases; nucleotides not matched to a gene: 4. This CDR3 contains 17 residues. Per germline, CDR1 LNHDA and CDR2 SQIVND (reference sequence). The variable domain in full, completed from reference TRBV19 and TRBJ2-1, reads DGGITQSPKYLFRKEGQNVTLSCEQNLNHDAMYWYRQDPGQGLRLIYYSQIVNDFQKGDIAEGYSVSREKKESFPLTVTSAQKNPTAFYLCASSIDPTSGRANEQFFGPGTRLTVL.

The chain joins TRBV4-2 to TRBJ2-7, with 7 bases that match TRBD1. V shed 3 bases and J 5 bases; nucleotides not matched to a gene: 7. The CDR3 contains 14 residues. Germline lookup yields CDR1 LGHNA and CDR2 YNFKEQ. As DNA, the CDR3 is TGTGCCAGCAGCCAGGAGAGGGGGCCCAACGAGCAGTACTTC. It translates to CASSQERGPNEQYF.

The V gene is TRBV29-1, the J gene TRBJ2-7, with 8 bases that match TRBD2. The J segment lost 3 bases and the V segment lost 0 bases, leaving 13 bases of the junction unmatched. Germline CDR1 and CDR2: SQVTM and ANQGSEA. The CDR3 sequence is 17 residues long. The CDR3 protein is CSVEDLGRERNFYEQYF. In DNA, the CDR3 is TGCAGCGTTGAAGATCTCGGGAGGGAGCGAAATTTCTACGAGCAGTACTTC.

V and J are TRBV9 and TRBJ1-3; D is undetermined. This CDR3 is built from 15 residues. Germline CDR1 is SGDLS and CDR2 is YYNGEE. The germline V and J ends were trimmed by 4 bases and 0 bases, with 11 bases remaining between them. In nucleotides, the CDR3 is TGTGCCAGCAGCCCTATTGCGGACTCTGGAAACACCATATATTTT. Its protein is CASSPIADSGNTIYF.

This clone occurred a few times. The J gene is TRBJ1-6, the V gene TRBV21-1; the table's D call, TRBD1, was not checked against the DNA. TRBV21-1 is reported as a pseudogene. This CDR3 has 16 residues. The DNA for the CDR3 is TGTGCCAGCAGCAAATGGAACAGCTCCTATAATTCACCCCTCCACTTT. This encodes CASSKWNSSYNSPLHF.

This clone was seen just once. CDR3 in DNA: TGTGCCAGTAGTATAGATGTTCGTCCTAGCGACACTGAAGCTTTCTTT. Its protein product is CASSIDVRPSDTEAFF. The chain combines TRBV19 with TRBJ1-1; D is ambiguous. Trimming took 0 bases from V and 3 from J, leaving 14 bases between them. CDR1 LNHDA and CDR2 SQIVND come from the germline V gene (reference sequence). The CDR3 has 16 amino acids.

V is TRBV30 and J is TRBJ2-1, with D unresolved. This CDR3 has 15 residues. CDR1 and CDR2 (germline): GTSNPN, SVGIG (reference sequence). V dropped 3 bases and J dropped 3 bases, with 15 bases sitting between them. CDR3 DNA sequence: TGTGCCTGGAGACCCCCTCCCACTTACTACAATGAGCAGTTCTTC. It yields the protein CAWRPPPTYYNEQFF.

The chain has TRBV11-2 and TRBJ2-7; weak D call: TRBD1 (6 bases). Trimming cost V 2 bases and J 2 bases, with 10 bases left between them. CDR3 size: 14 residues. In germline, CDR1 is SGHAT, CDR2 FQNNGV. The CDR3 loop reads CASSLLDRTYEQYF. Here the CDR3 DNA reads TGTGCCAGCAGCTTACTGGACAGAACCTACGAGCAGTACTTC.

The chain employs TRBV2 and TRBJ1-2; D call uncertain. In germline, CDR1 is SNHLY, CDR2 FYNNEI. The V gene lost 6 bases and the J gene lost 2 bases, with 13 bases spanning the gap. This CDR3 contains 14 residues. This CDR3 reads CASRKSGLNYGYTF. In DNA form, the CDR3 reads TGTGCCAGCAGGAAGTCAGGCCTCAACTATGGCTACACCTTC. The full variable domain, completed using reference TRBV2 and TRBJ1-2, is EPEVTQTPSHQVTQMGQEVILRCVPISNHLYFYWYRQILGQKVEFLVSFYNNEISEKSEIFDDQFSVERPDGSNFTLKIRSTKLEDSAMYFCASRKSGLNYGYTFGSGTRLTVV.

The J gene is TRBJ2-1, the V gene TRBV5-4; D perhaps matches TRBD2 (6 bases). Trimming stripped 2 bases from V and 5 bases from J, with 14 bases between. CDR3 length: 15 residues. Looked up from germline, CDR1 is SGHNT and CDR2 is YYREEE (reference sequence). CDR3 in DNA: TGTGCCAGCAGCTTTAGCATGGACTACGACAATGAGCAGTTCTTC. It codes for CASSFSMDYDNEQFF.